These 9 T cell receptor beta chains share one sample of origin, sequenced in a study of blood T cell repertoires in COVID-19. Some clones are missing from TCRdb's copy, which holds only in-frame ones; the method was immunoSEQ multiplex PCR. The data show 300,000 to 350,000 clones, with 80% to 90% seen just once and 8% to 9% held by the top ten. Input material: PBMCs or T cells enriched from blood (not recorded which). These receptors all stem from a woman between 18 and 30 years old who had recovered from COVID-19.

The gene calls are TRBV7-9 and TRBJ2-1, with 10 bases matching TRBD2. CDR3 size: 16 residues. Germline CDR1 is SEHNR and CDR2 is FQNEAQ (reference sequence). V trimming: 5 bases; J trimming: 9 bases; junction bases outside the gene matches: 13. The CDR3 DNA reads TGTGCCAGCAGCCCCGGGGTAACTAGCGGGACGTCTGAGCAGTTCTTC. This gives the protein CASSPGVTSGTSEQFF.

The chain recombines TRBV11-2 with TRBJ1-1; TRBD1 matches 7 bases. The CDR3 contains 15 residues. Germline CDR1 is SGHAT and CDR2 is FQNNGV. Germline trimming cut 5 bases from V and 5 bases from J; bases unmatched to any gene: 11. Written as DNA, the CDR3 is TGTGCCAGCAGCCCCCTAACAGGGGCCATAACTGAAGCTTTCTTT. Its protein product is CASSPLTGAITEAFF.

Only one count was recorded for this clone. This sequence joins TRBV7-2 and TRBJ1-3; a possible D gene is TRBD1 (5 bases). The V gene lost 1 base and the J gene lost 1 base, with 11 bases spanning the gap. The germline V gene encodes CDR1 SGHTA and CDR2 FQGNSA. CDR3 length: 16 amino acids. CDR3 region: CASSLDSPGSGNTIYF. CDR3 DNA: TGTGCCAGCAGCTTAGATTCGCCAGGGTCTGGAAACACCATATATTTT.

The chain uses TRBV29-1 and TRBJ1-2, with a weak D call TRBD1 (6 bases). Trimming shortened V by 6 bases and J by 6 bases, and 8 bases separated the two germline ends. There are 10 residues in the CDR3. Germline loops: CDR1 SQVTM, CDR2 ANQGSEA. The DNA for the CDR3 is TGCAGCGTGTACAGGGATGGCTACACCTTC. Its protein product is CSVYRDGYTF.

This chain uses TRBV28 with TRBJ1-2; TRBD1 matches 7 bases. The CDR3 is 14 amino acids. Looked up from germline, CDR1 is MDHEN and CDR2 is SYDVKM. V gave up 6 bases and J gave up 7 bases; unmatched junction bases: 11. The CDR3 DNA reads as TGTGCCAGCAGGGTACAGGGGTTGGCATTTGGCTACACCTTC. Amino acids: CASRVQGLAFGYTF.

The chain employs TRBV28 and TRBJ1-2, with 9 bases identical to TRBD1. V was pared by 6 bases and J by 4 bases, with 9 bases of the junction left unmatched. Germline CDR1 reads MDHEN; CDR2 reads SYDVKM. This CDR3 comprises 15 residues. The CDR3, as DNA: TGTGCCAGCAGCACAGGGGGCCGGGGAAGCTATGGCTACACCTTC. Its protein is CASSTGGRGSYGYTF.

The chain links TRBV19 to TRBJ1-3; D ambiguous. V lost 5 bases to trimming and J lost 2 bases, with 13 bases between them. In germline, CDR1 is LNHDA, CDR2 SQIVND (reference sequence). The length of the CDR3 is 15 residues. CDR3 residues: CASSANGGTGNTIYF. The CDR3 bases are TGTGCCAGTAGTGCCAACGGAGGGACTGGAAACACCATATATTTT.

A remark on this clone: The sample has other DNA sequences that encode this CDR3 too. The V call is TRBV25-1, the J call TRBJ1-2; 8 bases map to TRBD1. This CDR3 contains 15 residues. Germline V lookup: CDR1 MGHDK, CDR2 SYGVNS. V shed 0 bases and J 4 bases; nucleotides not matched to a gene: 4. CDR3 in amino acids: CASSEYQGAGYGYTF. CDR3 nucleotides: TGTGCCAGCAGTGAATATCAGGGGGCAGGCTATGGCTACACCTTC.

This sequence joins TRBV3-1 (or the pseudogene TRBV3-2) and TRBJ2-1; 9 bases align to TRBD1. This CDR3 region has 15 residues. CDR1 is LGHDT, CDR2 YNNKEL, per germline (reference sequence). The ends lost 1 base at V and 8 bases at J; junction bases unmatched: 6. The CDR3 DNA reads TGTGCCAGCAGCCAAGCGACAGGGGGTTACTATGAGCAGTTCTTC. This translates into CASSQATGGYYEQFF.